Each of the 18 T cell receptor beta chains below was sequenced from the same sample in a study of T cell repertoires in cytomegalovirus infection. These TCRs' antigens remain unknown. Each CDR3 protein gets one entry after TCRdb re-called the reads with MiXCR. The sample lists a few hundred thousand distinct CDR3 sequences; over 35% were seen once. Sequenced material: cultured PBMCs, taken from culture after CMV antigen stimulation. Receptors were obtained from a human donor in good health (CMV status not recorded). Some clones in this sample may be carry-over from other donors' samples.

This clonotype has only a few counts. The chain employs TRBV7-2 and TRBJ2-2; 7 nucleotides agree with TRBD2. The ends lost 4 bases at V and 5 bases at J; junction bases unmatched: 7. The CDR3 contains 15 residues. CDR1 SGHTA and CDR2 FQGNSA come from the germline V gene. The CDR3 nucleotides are TGTGCCAGCAGCTCTCGGCGGGAGCGTACCGGGGAGCTGTTTTTT. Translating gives CASSSRRERTGELFF.

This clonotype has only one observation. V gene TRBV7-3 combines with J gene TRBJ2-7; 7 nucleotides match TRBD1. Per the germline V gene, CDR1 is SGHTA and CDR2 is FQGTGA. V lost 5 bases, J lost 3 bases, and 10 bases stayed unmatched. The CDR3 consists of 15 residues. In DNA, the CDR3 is TGTGCCAGCAGCACACCCGACAGGGCTTTCTACGAGCAGTACTTC. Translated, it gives CASSTPDRAFYEQYF.

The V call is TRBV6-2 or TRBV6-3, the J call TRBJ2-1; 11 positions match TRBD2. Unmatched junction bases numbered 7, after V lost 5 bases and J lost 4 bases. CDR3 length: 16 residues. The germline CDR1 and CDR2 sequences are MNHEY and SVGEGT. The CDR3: CASSNLAGGLYNEQFF. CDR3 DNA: TGTGCCAGCAGTAACTTAGCGGGAGGGCTATACAATGAGCAGTTCTTC.

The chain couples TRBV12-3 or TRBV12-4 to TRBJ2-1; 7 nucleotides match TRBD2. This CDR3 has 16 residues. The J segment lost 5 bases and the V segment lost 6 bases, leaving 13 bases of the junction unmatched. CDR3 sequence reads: CASSTPGGSNNNEQFF. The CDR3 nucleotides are TGTGCCAGCAGCACCCCAGGCGGGAGTAATAACAATGAGCAGTTCTTC.

DNA of the CDR3: TGTGCCAGCAGGGATCGACAGGGCGCAGATACGCAGTATTTT. Translated: CASRDRQGADTQYF. This chain joins TRBV6-2 or TRBV6-3 and TRBJ2-3, with 7 nucleotides matching TRBD1. With 6 bases clipped from V and 4 bases from J, the junction kept 7 bases outside the gene matches. Germline V gene sequence: CDR1 MNHEY, CDR2 SVGEGT. This CDR3 is 14 amino acids long.

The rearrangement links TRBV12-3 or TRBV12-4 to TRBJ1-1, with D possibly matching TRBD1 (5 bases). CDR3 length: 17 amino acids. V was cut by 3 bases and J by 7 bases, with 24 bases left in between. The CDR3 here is CASSFSRGRDVGGEAFF. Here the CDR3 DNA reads TGTGCCAGCAGTTTTTCGAGAGGCAGGGACGTGGGGGGTGAAGCTTTCTTT.

CDR3 sequence (DNA): TGTGCCAGCAGCATCTTGCAGGGTGGAGGACACAATGAGCAGTTCTTC. As protein: CASSILQGGGHNEQFF. The chain couples TRBV11-2 to TRBJ2-1; D may match TRBD1 or TRBD2 (5 bases each). With 5 bases removed from V and 5 bases from J, the gap between germline ends came to 19 bases. The CDR3 contains 16 residues. CDR1 and CDR2 from the germline V gene are SGHAT and FQNNGV.

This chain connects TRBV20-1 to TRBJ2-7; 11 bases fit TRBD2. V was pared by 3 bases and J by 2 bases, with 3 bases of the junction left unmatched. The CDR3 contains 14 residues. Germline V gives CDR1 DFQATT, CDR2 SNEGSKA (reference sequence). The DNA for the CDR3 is TGCAGTGCTAGCCCTAGCGGGAGGACCTACGAGCAGTACTTC. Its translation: CSASPSGRTYEQYF.

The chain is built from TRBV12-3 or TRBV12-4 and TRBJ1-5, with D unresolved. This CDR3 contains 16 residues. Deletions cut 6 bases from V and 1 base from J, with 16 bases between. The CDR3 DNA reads TGTGCCAGCAGCCCCGCGCCCCTGGGGAGCAATCAGCCCCAGCATTTT. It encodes CASSPAPLGSNQPQHF.

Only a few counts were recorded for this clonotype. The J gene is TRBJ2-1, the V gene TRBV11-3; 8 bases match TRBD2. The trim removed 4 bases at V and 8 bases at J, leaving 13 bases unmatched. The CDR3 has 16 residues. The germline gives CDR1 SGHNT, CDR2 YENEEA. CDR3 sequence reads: CASSSPGRAGADEQFF. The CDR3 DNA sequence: TGTGCCAGCAGCTCCCCCGGCCGAGCGGGAGCCGATGAGCAGTTCTTC.

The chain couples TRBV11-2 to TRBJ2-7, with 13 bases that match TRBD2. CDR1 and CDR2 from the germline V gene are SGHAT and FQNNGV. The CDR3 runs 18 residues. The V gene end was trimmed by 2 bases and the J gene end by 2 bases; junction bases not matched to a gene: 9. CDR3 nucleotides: TGTGCCAGCAGCTTATCAAATAGGGGACTAGCGGGACCCTACGAGCAGTACTTC. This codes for CASSLSNRGLAGPYEQYF.

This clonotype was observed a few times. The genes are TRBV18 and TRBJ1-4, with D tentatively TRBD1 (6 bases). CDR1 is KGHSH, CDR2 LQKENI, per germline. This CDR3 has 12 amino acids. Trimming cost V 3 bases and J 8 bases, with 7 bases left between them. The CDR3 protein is CASSPGQEKLFF. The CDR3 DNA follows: TGTGCCAGCTCACCCGGACAGGAAAAACTGTTTTTT.

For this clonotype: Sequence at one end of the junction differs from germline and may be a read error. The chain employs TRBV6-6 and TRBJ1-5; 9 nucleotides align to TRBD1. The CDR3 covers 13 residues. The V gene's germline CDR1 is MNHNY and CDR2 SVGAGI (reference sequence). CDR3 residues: CTSGPDRGQPQHF. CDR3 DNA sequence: TGTACCAGCGGCCCGGACAGGGGTCAGCCCCAGCATTTT.

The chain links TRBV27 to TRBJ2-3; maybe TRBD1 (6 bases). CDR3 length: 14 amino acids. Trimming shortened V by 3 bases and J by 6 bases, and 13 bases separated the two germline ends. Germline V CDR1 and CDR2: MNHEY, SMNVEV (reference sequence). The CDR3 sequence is CASSLLGARDTQYF. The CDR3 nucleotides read TGTGCCAGCAGTTTGTTGGGGGCGCGGGATACGCAGTATTTT.

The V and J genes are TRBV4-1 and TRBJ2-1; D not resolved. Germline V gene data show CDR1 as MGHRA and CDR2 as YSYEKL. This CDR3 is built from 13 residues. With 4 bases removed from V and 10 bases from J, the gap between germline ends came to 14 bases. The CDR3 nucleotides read TGCGCCAGCAGCCGCGACCCCGGCAAGGAGCAGTTCTTC. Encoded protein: CASSRDPGKEQFF.

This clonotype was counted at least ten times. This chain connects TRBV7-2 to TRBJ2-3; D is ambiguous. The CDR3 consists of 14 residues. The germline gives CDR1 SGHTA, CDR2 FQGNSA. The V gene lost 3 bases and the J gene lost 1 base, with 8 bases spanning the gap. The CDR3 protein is CASSFTARTDTQYF. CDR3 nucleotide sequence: TGTGCCAGCAGCTTTACGGCCCGCACAGATACGCAGTATTTT.

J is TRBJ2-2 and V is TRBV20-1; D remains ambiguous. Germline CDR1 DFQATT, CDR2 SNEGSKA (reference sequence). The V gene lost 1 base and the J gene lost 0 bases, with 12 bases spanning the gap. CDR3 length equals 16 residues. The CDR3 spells CSARALAAANTGELFF. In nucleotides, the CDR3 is TGCAGTGCTAGAGCCCTGGCAGCCGCGAACACCGGGGAGCTGTTTTTT.

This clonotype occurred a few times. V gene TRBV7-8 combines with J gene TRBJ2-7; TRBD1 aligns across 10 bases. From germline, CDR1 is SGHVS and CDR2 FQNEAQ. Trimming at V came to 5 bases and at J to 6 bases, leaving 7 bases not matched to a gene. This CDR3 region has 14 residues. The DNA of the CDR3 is TGTGCCAGCAGCCGCCGGGACAGGGGCCGCGAGCAGTACTTC. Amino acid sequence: CASSRRDRGREQYF.